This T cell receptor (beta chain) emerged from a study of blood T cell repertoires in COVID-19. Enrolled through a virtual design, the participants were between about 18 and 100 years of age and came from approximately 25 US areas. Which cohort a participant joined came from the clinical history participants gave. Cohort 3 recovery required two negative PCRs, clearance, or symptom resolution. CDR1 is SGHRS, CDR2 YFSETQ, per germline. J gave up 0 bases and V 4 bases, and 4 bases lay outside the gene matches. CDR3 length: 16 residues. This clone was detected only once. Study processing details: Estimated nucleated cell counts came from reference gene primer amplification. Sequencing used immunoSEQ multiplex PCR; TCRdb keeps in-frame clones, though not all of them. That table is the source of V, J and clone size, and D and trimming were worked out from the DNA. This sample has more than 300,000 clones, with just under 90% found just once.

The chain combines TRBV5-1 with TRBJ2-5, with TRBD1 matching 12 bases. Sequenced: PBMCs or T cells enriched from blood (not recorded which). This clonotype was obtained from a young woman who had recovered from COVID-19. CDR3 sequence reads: CASSGGTGGYQETQYF. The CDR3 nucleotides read TGCGCCAGCAGCGGAGGGACAGGGGGCTACCAAGAGACCCAGTACTTC.